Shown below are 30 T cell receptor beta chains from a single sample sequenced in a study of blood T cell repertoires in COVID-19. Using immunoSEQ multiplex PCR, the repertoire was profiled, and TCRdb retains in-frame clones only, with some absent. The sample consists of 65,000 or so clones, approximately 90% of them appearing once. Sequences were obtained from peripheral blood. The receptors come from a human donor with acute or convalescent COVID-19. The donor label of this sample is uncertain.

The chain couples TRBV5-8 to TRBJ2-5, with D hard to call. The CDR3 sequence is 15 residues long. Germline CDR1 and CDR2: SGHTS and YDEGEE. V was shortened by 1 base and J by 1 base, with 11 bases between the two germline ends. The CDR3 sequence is CASSLSGLVQETQYF. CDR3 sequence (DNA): TGTGCCAGCAGCTTGTCAGGCTTGGTCCAAGAGACCCAGTACTTC.

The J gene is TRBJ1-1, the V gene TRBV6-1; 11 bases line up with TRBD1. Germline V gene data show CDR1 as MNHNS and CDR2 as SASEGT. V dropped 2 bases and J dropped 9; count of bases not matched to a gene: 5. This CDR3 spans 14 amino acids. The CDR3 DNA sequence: TGTGCCAGCAGTGAACAGGGACAGGGGGGCAAAGCTTTCTTT. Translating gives CASSEQGQGGKAFF.

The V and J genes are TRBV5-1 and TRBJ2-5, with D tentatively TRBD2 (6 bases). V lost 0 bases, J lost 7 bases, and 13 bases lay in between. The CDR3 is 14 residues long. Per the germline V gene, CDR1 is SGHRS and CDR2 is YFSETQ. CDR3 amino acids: CASSLEGAGATQYF. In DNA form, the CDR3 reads TGCGCCAGCAGCTTGGAAGGAGCGGGTGCGACCCAGTACTTC. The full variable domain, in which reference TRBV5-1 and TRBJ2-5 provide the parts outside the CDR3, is KAGVTQTPRYLIKTRGQQVTLSCSPISGHRSVSWYQQTPGQGLQFLFEYFSETQRNKGNFPGRFSGRQFSNSRSEMNVSTLELGDSALYLCASSLEGAGATQYFGPGTRLLVL.

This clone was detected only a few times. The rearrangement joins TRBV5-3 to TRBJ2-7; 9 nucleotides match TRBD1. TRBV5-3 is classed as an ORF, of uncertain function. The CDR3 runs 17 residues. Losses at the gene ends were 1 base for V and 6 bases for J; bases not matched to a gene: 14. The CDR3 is CARSLCEQQGAPPEQYV. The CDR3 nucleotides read TGTGCCAGAAGCTTGTGTGAGCAACAGGGGGCGCCCCCCGAGCAGTACGTC.

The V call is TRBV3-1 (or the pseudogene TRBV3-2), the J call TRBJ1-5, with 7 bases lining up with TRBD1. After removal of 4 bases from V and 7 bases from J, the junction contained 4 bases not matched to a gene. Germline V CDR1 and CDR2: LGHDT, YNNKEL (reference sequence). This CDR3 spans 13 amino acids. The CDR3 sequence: CASSLTGKQPQHF. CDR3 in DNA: TGTGCCAGCAGCCTGACAGGGAAGCAGCCCCAGCATTTT.

The CDR3 DNA reads as TGTGCCAGCAGCTTTTTAATTTCGGTCCGCACAGATACGCAGTATTTT. It codes for CASSFLISVRTDTQYF. The rearrangement links TRBV5-4 to TRBJ2-3; D ambiguous. The CDR3 is 16 amino acids. Deletions cut 2 bases from V and 1 base from J, with 14 bases between. Germline CDR1 and CDR2: SGHNT and YYREEE (reference sequence).

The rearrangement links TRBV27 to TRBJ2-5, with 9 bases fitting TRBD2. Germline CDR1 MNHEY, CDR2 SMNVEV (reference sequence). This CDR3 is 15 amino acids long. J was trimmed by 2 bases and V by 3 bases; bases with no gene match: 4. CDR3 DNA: TGTGCCAGCAGTTTTGTAGCGGGGGAGCAAGAGACCCAGTACTTC. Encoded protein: CASSFVAGEQETQYF.

Written as DNA, the CDR3 is TGTGCCAGCACCGGAGCGGGAGGGTCCTACAATGAGCAGTTCTTC. This translates into CASTGAGGSYNEQFF. This chain links TRBV19 with TRBJ2-1; 10 positions match TRBD2. V shed 9 bases, J shed 1 base, and the junction held 6 bases outside the gene matches. Germline CDR1 reads LNHDA; CDR2 reads SQIVND (reference sequence). The CDR3 has 15 amino acids.

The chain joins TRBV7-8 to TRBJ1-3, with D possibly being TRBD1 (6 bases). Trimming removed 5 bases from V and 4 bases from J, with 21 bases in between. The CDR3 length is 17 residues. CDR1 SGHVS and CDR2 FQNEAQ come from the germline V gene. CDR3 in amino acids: CASSRLPLTGPGNTIYF. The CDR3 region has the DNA TGTGCCAGCAGCCGGCTCCCTTTGACAGGTCCGGGAAACACCATATATTTT.

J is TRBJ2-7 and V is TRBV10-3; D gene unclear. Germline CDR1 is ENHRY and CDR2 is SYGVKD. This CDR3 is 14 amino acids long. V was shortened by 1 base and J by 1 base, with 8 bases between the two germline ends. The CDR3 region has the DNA TGTGCCATCAGTGAGTTCGGCGGTTCCTACGAGCAGTACTTC. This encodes CAISEFGGSYEQYF.

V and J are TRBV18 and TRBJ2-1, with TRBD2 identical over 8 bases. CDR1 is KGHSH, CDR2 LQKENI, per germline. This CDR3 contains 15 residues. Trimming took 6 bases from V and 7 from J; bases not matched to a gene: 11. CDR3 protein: CASSTGVAGNNEQFF. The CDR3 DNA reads TGTGCCAGCTCCACGGGGGTAGCGGGGAATAATGAGCAGTTCTTC.

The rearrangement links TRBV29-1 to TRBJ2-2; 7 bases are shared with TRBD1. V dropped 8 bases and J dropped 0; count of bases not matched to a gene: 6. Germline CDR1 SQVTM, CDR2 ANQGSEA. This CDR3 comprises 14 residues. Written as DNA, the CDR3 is TGCAGCTTCGCCGGGACAGCGAACACCGGGGAGCTGTTTTTT. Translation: CSFAGTANTGELFF.

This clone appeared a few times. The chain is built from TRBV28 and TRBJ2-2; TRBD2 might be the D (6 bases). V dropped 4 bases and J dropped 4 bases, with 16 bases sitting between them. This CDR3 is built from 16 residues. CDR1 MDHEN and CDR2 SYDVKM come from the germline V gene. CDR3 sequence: CASSSRAGPFTGELFF. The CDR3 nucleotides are TGTGCCAGCAGTTCCCGGGCGGGACCTTTCACCGGGGAGCTGTTTTTT.

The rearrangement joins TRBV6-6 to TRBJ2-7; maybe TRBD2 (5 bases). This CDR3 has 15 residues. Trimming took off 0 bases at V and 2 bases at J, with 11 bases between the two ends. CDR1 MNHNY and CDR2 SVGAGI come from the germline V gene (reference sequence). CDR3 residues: CASSYSTGIAYEQYF. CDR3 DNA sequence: TGTGCCAGCAGTTACTCAACGGGGATCGCCTACGAGCAGTACTTC.

CDR3 protein: CASKGTGATGELFF. DNA of the CDR3: TGTGCCAGCAAGGGGACAGGTGCTACCGGGGAGCTGTTTTTT. The chain recombines TRBV2 with TRBJ2-2, with 8 bases matching TRBD1. The V gene end was trimmed by 7 bases and the J gene end by 5 bases; junction bases not matched to a gene: 6. The CDR3 extends over 14 amino acids. Per the germline V gene, CDR1 is SNHLY and CDR2 is FYNNEI.

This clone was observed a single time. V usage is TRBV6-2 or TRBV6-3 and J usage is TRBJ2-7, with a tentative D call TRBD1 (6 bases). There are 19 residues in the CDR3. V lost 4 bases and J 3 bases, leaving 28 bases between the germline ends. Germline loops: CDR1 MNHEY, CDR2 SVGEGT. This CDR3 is CASSSLLVLARDRSYEQYF. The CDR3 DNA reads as TGTGCCAGCAGTTCCCTCCTTGTTCTAGCTCGAGACAGGAGCTACGAGCAGTACTTC.

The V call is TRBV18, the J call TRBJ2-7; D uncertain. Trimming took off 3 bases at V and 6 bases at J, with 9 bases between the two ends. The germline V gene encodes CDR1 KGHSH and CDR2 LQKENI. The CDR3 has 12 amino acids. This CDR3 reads CASSPEQSEQYF. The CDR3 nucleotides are TGTGCCAGCTCACCGGAGCAGAGCGAGCAGTACTTC.

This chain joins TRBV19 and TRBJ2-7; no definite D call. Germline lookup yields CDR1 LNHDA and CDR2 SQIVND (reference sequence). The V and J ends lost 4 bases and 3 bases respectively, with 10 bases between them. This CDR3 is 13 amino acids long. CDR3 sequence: CASSNLVNYEQYF. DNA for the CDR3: TGTGCCAGTAGTAATCTAGTTAACTACGAGCAGTACTTC.

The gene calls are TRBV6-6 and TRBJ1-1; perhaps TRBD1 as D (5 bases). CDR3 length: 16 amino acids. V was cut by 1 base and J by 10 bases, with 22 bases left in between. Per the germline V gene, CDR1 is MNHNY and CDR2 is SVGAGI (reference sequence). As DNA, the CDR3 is TGTGCCAGCAGTTACTTCGGTGCGGGACCCACCGGGGCAGCTTTCTTT. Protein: CASSYFGAGPTGAAFF.

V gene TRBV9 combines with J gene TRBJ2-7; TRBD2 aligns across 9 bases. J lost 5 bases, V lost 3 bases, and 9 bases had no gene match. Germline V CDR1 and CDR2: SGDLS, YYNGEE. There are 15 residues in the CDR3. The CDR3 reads CASSDPSGRPDEQYF. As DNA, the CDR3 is TGTGCCAGCAGCGACCCGAGCGGGAGGCCCGACGAGCAGTACTTC.

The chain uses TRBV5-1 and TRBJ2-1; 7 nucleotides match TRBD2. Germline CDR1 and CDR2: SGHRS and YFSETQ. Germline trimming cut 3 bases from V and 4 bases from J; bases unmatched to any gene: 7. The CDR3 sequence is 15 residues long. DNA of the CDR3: TGCGCCAGCAGCTCCGGCCGCGGGGGATACAATGAGCAGTTCTTC. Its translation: CASSSGRGGYNEQFF.

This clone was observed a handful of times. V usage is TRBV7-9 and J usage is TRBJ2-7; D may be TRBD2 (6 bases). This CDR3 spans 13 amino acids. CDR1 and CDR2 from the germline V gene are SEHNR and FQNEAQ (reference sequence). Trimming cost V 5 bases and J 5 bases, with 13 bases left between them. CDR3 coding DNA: TGTGCCAGCAGCCGAACTAGCTTGGACGAGCAGTACGTC. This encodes CASSRTSLDEQYV.

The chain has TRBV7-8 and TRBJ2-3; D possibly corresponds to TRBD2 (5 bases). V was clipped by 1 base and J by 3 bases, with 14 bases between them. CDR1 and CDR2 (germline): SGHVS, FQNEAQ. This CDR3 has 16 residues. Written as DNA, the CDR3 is TGTGCCAGCAGCTTAGTAACGGGAAAGGAAACAGATACGCAGTATTTT. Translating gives CASSLVTGKETDTQYF.

CDR3 region: CAIRTSGGGQAGELFF. The CDR3 nucleotides read TGTGCCATCCGGACTAGCGGGGGGGGCCAGGCCGGGGAGCTGTTTTTT. V and J are TRBV10-3 and TRBJ2-2, with 15 bases fitting TRBD2. Germline V gene sequence: CDR1 ENHRY, CDR2 SYGVKD. This CDR3 spans 16 amino acids. V was clipped by 8 bases and J by 6 bases; unmatched bases: 7.

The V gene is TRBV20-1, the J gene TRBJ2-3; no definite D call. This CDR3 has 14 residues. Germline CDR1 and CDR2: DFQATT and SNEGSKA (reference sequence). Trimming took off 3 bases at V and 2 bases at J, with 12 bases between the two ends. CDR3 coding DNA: TGCAGTGCTAGTCTAACTACCCTCACAGATACGCAGTATTTT. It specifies CSASLTTLTDTQYF.

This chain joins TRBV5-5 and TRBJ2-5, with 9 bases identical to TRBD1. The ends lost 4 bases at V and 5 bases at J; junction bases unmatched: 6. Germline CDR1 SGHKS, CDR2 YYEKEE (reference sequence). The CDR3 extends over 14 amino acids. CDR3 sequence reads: CASSDRGMRETQYF. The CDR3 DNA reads TGTGCCAGCAGCGACAGGGGGATGAGGGAGACCCAGTACTTC.

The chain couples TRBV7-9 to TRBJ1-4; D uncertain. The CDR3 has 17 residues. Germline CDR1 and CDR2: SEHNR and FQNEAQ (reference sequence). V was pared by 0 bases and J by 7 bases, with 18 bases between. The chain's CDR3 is CASSLAPGRVLGEKLFF. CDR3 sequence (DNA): TGTGCCAGCAGCTTAGCCCCCGGGAGGGTTCTAGGTGAAAAACTGTTTTTT.

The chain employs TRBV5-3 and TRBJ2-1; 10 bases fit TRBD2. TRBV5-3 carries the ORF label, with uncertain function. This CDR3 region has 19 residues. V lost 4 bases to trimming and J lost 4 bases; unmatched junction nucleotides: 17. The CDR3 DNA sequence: TGTGCCAGAAGCCCGATAAATAGAAGCGGGGGGGCCTCTTACAATGAGCAGTTCTTC. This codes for CARSPINRSGGASYNEQFF.

The CDR3 DNA reads as TGTGCCAGCCATGCTGGGGGGATTAATGAAAAACTGTTTTTT. It encodes CASHAGGINEKLFF. The chain combines TRBV28 with TRBJ1-4, with D possibly matching TRBD1 (5 bases). The CDR3 sequence is 14 residues long. Trimming took 8 bases from V and 4 from J, leaving 14 bases between them. Germline-derived CDR1 and CDR2 are MDHEN and SYDVKM.

CDR3 nucleotide sequence: TGTGCCAGCAGCTTAGGCTTCGGAGAGGGCCGACTTTCTGGAAACACCATATATTTT. Translation gives CASSLGFGEGRLSGNTIYF. The chain is built from TRBV7-2 and TRBJ1-3; D remains ambiguous. Trimming took 1 base from V and 1 from J, leaving 20 bases between them. This CDR3 comprises 19 residues. Per germline, CDR1 SGHTA and CDR2 FQGNSA.